Below, one TCR beta chain is given with its context. Its antigen is unidentified. This sample was taken from a study of T cell responses to AZD1222 COVID-19 vaccine. Whole-study results and caveats: Donors, mostly white British, included more females; clonal diversity was possibly underestimated. Seropositive at baseline were only a handful of AZD1222 recipients. Close to half of all spike-specific TCRs reportedly target regions of the variants that are unmutated.

The length of the CDR3 is 13 residues. Trimming shortened V by 2 bases and J by 7 bases, and 11 bases separated the two germline ends. Profiling relied on immunoSEQ multiplex PCR, and the TCRdb table lists in-frame clones only, not all of them. The sample lists fewer than 50,000 clones; over 60% were seen once. Sequencing was performed on peripheral blood, taken on day 0 of AZD1222 vaccination. The chain links TRBV12-3 or TRBV12-4 to TRBJ1-2; D not certain. This receptor was taken from an adult in good health. Written as DNA, the CDR3 is TGTGCCAGCAGTTTACCCCCTCCAGCTGGCTACACCTTC. This codes for CASSLPPPAGYTF.